This T cell receptor beta chain is from a study of tumor and adjacent non-tumor tissue in lung cancer. Study at large: Patients were aged about 31 to 85, 9 to 10 men and 4 to 6 women, stage I to III. Whole-study results and caveats: Tumor tissue had significantly higher TCR diversity than normal lung.

RNA was extracted from bulk tissue without any cell sorting. The normal lung tissue was taken more than 3 cm from the tumor edge. The library came from three nested PCR rounds adapted from ARM-PCR protocols. TCRdb processed the multiplex PCR reads anew with MiXCR; each CDR3 protein has one entry. Of tens of thousands of distinct CDR3 sequences detected, 60% to 70% appear once; the ten largest clones hold 15% to 20%. Points on this clonotype: What it binds is not known. Relative to the germline gene, one junction end is altered; a read error may explain this.

The CDR3 has 16 residues. This TCR derives from a woman between 35 and 50 years old with non-small cell lung cancer. Specimen: distant non-tumor lung tissue. The chain couples TRBV12-3 or TRBV12-4 to TRBJ2-6; 10 bases agree with TRBD1. The CDR3: CASSQDRGFGADVLTF. CDR3 nucleotide sequence: TGTGCTAGCAGTCAGGACAGGGGGTTTGGGGCCGACGTCCTGACTTTC.